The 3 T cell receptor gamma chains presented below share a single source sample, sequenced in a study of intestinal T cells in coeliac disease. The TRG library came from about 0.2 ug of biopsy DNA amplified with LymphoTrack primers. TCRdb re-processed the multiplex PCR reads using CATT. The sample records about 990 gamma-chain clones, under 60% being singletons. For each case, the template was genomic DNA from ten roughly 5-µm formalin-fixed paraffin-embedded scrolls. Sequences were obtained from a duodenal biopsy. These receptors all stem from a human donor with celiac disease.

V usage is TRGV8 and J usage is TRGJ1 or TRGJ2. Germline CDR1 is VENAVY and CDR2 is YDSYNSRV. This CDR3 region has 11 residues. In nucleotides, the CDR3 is TGTGCACCTGGGATAAGGTATAAGAAACTCTTT. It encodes CAPGIRYKKLF.

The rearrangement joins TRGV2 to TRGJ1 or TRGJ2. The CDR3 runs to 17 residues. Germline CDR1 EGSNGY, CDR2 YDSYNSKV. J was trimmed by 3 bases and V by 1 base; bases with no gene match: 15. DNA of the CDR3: TGTGCCACCTGGGACGGCCCGAAACCCTACTCTTATTATAAGAAACTCTTT. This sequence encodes CATWDGPKPYSYYKKLF.

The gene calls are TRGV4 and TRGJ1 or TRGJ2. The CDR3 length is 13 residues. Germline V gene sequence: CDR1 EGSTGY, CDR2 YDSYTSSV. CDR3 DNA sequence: TGTGCACCTGGGATGGGCGTCTATTATAAGAAACTCTTT. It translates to CAPGMGVYYKKLF.